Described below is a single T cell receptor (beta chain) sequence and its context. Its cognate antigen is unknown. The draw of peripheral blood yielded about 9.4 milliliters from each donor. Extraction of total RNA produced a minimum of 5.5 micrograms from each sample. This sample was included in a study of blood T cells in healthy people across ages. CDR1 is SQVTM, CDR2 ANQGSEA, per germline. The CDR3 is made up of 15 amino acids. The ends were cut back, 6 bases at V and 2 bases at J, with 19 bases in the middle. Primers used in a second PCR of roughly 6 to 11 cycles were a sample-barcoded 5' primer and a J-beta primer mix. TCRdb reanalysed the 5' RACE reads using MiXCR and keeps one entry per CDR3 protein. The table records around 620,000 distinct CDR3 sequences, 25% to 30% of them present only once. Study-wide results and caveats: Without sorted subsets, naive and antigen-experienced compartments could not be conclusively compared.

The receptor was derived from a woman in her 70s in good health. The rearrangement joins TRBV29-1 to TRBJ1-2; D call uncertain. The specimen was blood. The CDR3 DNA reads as TGCAGCGTCCTCGCAGTTTTGCAGAAGAACTATGGCTACACCTTC. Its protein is CSVLAVLQKNYGYTF.